This is a list of T cell receptor beta chains from one sample in a study of blood T cell repertoires in COVID-19. Generated by immunoSEQ multiplex PCR, the TCRdb table keeps only in-frame clones and is missing some. The sample lists 200,000 or so clones, 80% to 85% occurring once. The source material was peripheral blood. These receptors were taken from a woman between 55 and 75 years old with acute or convalescent COVID-19. The CDR3 runs from the conserved cysteine through the conserved F or W. D genes are given only for firm matches. Size tells how often a clone was seen (once, few, many) or the class of an expanded clone, and some rows leave it out.

.	TRBJ2-7	.	TRBV5-6	CASSFAGRAYEQYF	TGTGCCAGCAGCTTCGCGGGCAGAGCCTACGAGCAGTACTTC
TRBD1	TRBJ2-1	.	TRBV13	CASSRLGQGQYNEQFF	TGTGCCAGCAGCCGTTTGGGACAGGGGCAATACAATGAGCAGTTCTTC
.	TRBJ2-2	.	TRBV6-5	CASSYGSGAGELFF	TGTGCCAGCAGTTACGGGAGCGGAGCCGGGGAGCTGTTTTTT
.	TRBJ1-4	.	TRBV27	CASSLSTGVLREKLFF	TGTGCCAGCAGTTTATCGACGGGGGTTCTACGAGAAAAACTGTTTTTT
.	TRBJ2-2	.	TRBV11-3	CASSYKNTGELFF	TGTGCCAGCAGCTATAAGAACACCGGGGAGCTGTTTTTT
TRBD1	TRBJ2-2	.	TRBV7-6	CASSSSSGGTGELFF	TGTGCCAGCAGCTCAAGCTCAGGGGGAACCGGGGAGCTGTTTTTT
.	TRBJ2-5	.	TRBV5-6	CASSLERGGQETQYF	TGTGCCAGCAGCTTGGAGAGGGGGGGTCAAGAGACCCAGTACTTC
.	TRBJ2-2	.	TRBV6-5	CASSSGPTGELFF	TGTGCCAGCAGTTCCGGTCCCACCGGGGAGCTGTTCTTT
.	TRBJ2-7	.	TRBV7-9	CASSPYDFFSEQYF	TGTGCCAGCAGCCCCTATGATTTTTTCTCCGAGCAGTACTTC
TRBD2	TRBJ2-1	.	TRBV3-1/TRBV3-2	CASSPSGVRSGEQFF	TGTGCCAGCAGCCCGAGCGGGGTAAGGTCTGGTGAGCAGTTCTTC
TRBD1	TRBJ1-1	.	TRBV30	CAWTPGQGLREAFF	TGTGCCTGGACCCCGGGACAGGGGTTAAGGGAAGCTTTCTTT
.	TRBJ1-1	.	TRBV6-2/TRBV6-3	CASSYGGLGNTEAFF	TGTGCCAGCAGTTACGGGGGCCTCGGGAACACTGAAGCTTTCTTT
TRBD2	TRBJ2-1	.	TRBV3-1/TRBV3-2	CASSQAGLAVGNEQFF	TGTGCCAGCAGCCAAGCGGGACTAGCGGTAGGAAATGAGCAGTTCTTC
TRBD1	TRBJ2-3	once	TRBV7-8	CASSPRTGRSTDTQYF	TGTGCCAGCAGCCCAAGGACAGGCCGAAGCACAGATACGCAGTATTTT
TRBD1	TRBJ1-6	.	TRBV6-5	CASSRDRGHSPLHF	TGTGCCAGCAGCCGGGACAGGGGCCATTCACCCCTCCACTTT
.	TRBJ1-4	once	TRBV4-2	CASSHSWLDEKLFF	TGTGCCAGCAGCCACAGTTGGCTCGATGAAAAACTGTTTTTT
.	TRBJ2-6	.	TRBV5-5	CASSSGAHGANVLTF	TGTGCCAGCAGCTCAGGGGCGCACGGGGCCAACGTCCTGACTTTC
TRBD2	TRBJ2-5	.	TRBV25-1	CASSESRGLAHQETQYF	TGTGCCAGCAGTGAATCTCGGGGACTAGCGCACCAAGAGACCCAGTACTTC
.	TRBJ1-2	.	TRBV7-3	CASSLGANYGYTF	TGTGCCAGCAGCTTGGGCGCTAACTATGGCTACACCTTC
.	TRBJ1-1	.	TRBV28	CASSFRLMQPDSEAFF	TGTGCCAGCAGTTTCAGGTTAATGCAACCCGACAGTGAAGCTTTCTTT
TRBD2	TRBJ2-1	.	TRBV29-1	CSVPPSGGEQFF	TGCAGCGTTCCCCCTAGCGGGGGAGAGCAGTTCTTC
TRBD1	TRBJ1-2	once	TRBV6-5	CASSPGTGVGYTF	TGTGCCAGCAGTCCCGGGACAGGGGTTGGCTACACCTTC
TRBD2	TRBJ2-1	.	TRBV6-5	CASGLLAGGYNEQFF	TGTGCCAGCGGACTACTAGCGGGGGGTTACAATGAGCAGTTCTTC
.	TRBJ1-1	.	TRBV19	CASSIRGEAFF	TGTGCCAGTAGTATACGAGGTGAAGCTTTCTTT
.	TRBJ1-2	.	TRBV3-1/TRBV3-2	CASSQGADNYGYTF	TGTGCCAGCAGCCAAGGCGCGGATAACTATGGCTACACCTTC
TRBD1	TRBJ1-2	.	TRBV6-6	CASNPGTGVTNYGYTF	TGTGCCAGCAATCCCGGGACAGGGGTTACTAACTATGGCTACACCTTC
TRBD2	TRBJ2-2	.	TRBV5-4	CASSLGARGGRTGELFF	TGTGCCAGCAGCTTGGGGGCTCGGGGGGGCCGCACCGGGGAGCTGTTTTTT
TRBD2	TRBJ2-3	.	TRBV5-1	CASSSLGGASTDTQYF	TGCGCCAGCAGCTCGCTCGGGGGGGCTAGCACAGATACGCAGTATTTT
.	TRBJ2-1	.	TRBV18	CASSPRGMGPTYNEQFF	TGTGCCAGCTCACCGCGTGGGATGGGGCCTACCTACAATGAGCAGTTCTTC
TRBD1	TRBJ2-7	.	TRBV11-2	CASSFSGGGEQYF	TGTGCCAGCAGCTTTTCAGGGGGCGGTGAGCAGTACTTC
TRBD1	TRBJ1-1	.	TRBV5-1	CASSLMGGTGMNTEAFF	TGCGCCAGCAGCCTCATGGGGGGGACAGGGATGAACACTGAAGCTTTCTTT
.	TRBJ2-5	.	TRBV5-4	CASSLLGGSETQYF	TGTGCCAGCAGTTTGTTAGGGGGATCAGAGACCCAGTACTTC
.	TRBJ1-1	.	TRBV2	CASSEQRDPGWNTEAFF	TGTGCCAGCAGTGAACAAAGGGATCCGGGGTGGAACACTGAAGCTTTCTTT
.	TRBJ1-2	.	TRBV7-2	CASSPDFYGYTF	TGTGCCAGCAGCCCAGATTTCTATGGCTACACCTTC
TRBD2	TRBJ2-1	.	TRBV27	CASSPRTASGGGYNEQFF	TGTGCCAGCAGCCCCAGAACGGCTAGCGGGGGGGGGTACAATGAGCAGTTCTTC
.	TRBJ2-7	once	TRBV7-9	CASRPQGNSYEQYF	TGTGCCAGCAGGCCACAGGGAAACTCCTACGAGCAGTACTTC
TRBD2	TRBJ2-3	.	TRBV7-9	CASSLGLAGGLSTDTQYF	TGTGCCAGCAGCCTAGGACTAGCGGGGGGCTTAAGCACAGATACGCAGTATTTT
.	TRBJ1-1	.	TRBV5-4	CASSFGGKNTEAFF	TGTGCCAGCAGCTTCGGGGGGAAGAACACTGAAGCTTTCTTT
TRBD1	TRBJ1-1	few	TRBV4-1	CASSQQGGRILNTEAFF	TGCGCCAGCAGCCAGCAAGGGGGCCGGATCTTGAACACTGAAGCTTTCTTT
.	TRBJ1-4	.	TRBV7-9	CASSPPWGGGLVKLFF	TGTGCCAGCAGCCCCCCCTGGGGAGGGGGTTTGGTAAAACTGTTTTTT
.	TRBJ2-5	.	TRBV2	CASSPKGGLGETQYF	TGTGCCAGCAGCCCCAAGGGGGGGTTAGGGGAGACCCAGTACTTC
.	TRBJ1-1	.	TRBV3-1/TRBV3-2	CASGTTNTEAFF	TGTGCCAGCGGCACTACGAACACTGAAGCTTTCTTT
.	TRBJ2-3	.	TRBV6-5	CASRRTGTDTQYF	TGTGCCAGCAGGCGTACTGGCACAGATACGCAGTATTTT
TRBD1	TRBJ1-2	.	TRBV2	CASMGNRGLGRDGYTF	TGTGCCAGCATGGGAAACAGGGGGCTTGGTAGGGATGGCTACACCTTC
.	TRBJ2-1	few	TRBV9	CASSTLEYSYNEQFF	TGTGCCAGCAGCACGCTAGAGTACTCCTACAATGAGCAGTTCTTC
.	TRBJ2-3	.	TRBV5-1	CASRGGAVTDTQYF	TGCGCCAGCAGGGGGGGGGCGGTCACAGATACGCAGTATTTT
.	TRBJ1-1	.	TRBV11-1	CASSLDSRYMNTEAFF	TGTGCCAGCAGCTTAGATAGCCGATATATGAACACTGAAGCTTTCTTT
TRBD1	TRBJ1-6	.	TRBV11-1	CASSSRTGSTLHF	TGTGCCAGCAGCTCCCGGACAGGGTCGACCCTCCACTTT
.	TRBJ1-2	.	TRBV3-1/TRBV3-2	CASSQEGRGRGYTF	TGTGCCAGCAGCCAAGAAGGGAGGGGCAGGGGCTACACCTTC
.	TRBJ2-7	once	TRBV14	CASSQDYYEQYF	TGTGCCAGCAGCCAAGATTACTACGAGCAGTACTTC
.	TRBJ2-3	many	TRBV9	CASSYGGASTDTQYF	TGTGCCAGCAGCTACGGGGGAGCTAGCACAGATACGCAGTATTTT